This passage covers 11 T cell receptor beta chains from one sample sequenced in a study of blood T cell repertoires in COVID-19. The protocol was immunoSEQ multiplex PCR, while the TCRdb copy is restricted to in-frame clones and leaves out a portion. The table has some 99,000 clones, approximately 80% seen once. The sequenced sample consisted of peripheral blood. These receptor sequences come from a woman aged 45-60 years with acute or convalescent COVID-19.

In DNA, the CDR3 is TGTGCCAGCAGTTTCCAGGGTCACACTGAAGCTTTCTTT. This sequence encodes CASSFQGHTEAFF. V usage is TRBV12-3 or TRBV12-4 and J usage is TRBJ1-1, with D perhaps TRBD1 (5 bases). V gave up 3 bases and J gave up 3 bases, with 8 bases separating them. This CDR3 has 13 amino acids.

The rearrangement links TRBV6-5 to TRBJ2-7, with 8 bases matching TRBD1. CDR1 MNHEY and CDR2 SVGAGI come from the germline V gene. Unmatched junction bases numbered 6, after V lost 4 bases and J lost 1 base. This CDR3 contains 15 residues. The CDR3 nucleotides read TGTGCCAGCAGTTCCCCTGGGACAGGATCCTACGAGCAGTACTTC. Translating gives CASSSPGTGSYEQYF.

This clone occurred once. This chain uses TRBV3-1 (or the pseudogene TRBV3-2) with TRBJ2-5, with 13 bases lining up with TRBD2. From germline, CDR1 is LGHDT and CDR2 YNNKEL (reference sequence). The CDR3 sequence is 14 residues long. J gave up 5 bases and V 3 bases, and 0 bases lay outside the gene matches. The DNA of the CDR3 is TGTGCCAGCAGCCAGACTAGCGGGGGGGAGACCCAGTACTTC. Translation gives CASSQTSGGETQYF.

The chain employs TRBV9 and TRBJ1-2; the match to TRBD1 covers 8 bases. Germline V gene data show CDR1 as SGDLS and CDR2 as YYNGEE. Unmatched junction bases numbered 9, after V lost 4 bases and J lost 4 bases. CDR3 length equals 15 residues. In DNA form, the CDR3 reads TGTGCCAGCAGCACATCACAGGGGGTAGGCTATGGCTACACCTTC. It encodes CASSTSQGVGYGYTF.

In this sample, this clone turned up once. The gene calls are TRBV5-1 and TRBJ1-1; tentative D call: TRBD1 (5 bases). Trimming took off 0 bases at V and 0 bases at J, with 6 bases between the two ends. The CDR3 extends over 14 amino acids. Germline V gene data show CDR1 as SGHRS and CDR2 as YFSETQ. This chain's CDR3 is CASSLDRLNTEAFF. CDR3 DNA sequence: TGCGCCAGCAGCTTGGACAGGTTGAACACTGAAGCTTTCTTT.

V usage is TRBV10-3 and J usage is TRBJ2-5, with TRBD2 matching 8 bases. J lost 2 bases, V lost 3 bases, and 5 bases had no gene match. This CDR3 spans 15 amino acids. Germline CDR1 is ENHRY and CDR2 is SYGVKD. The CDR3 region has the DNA TGTGCCATCAGTGACGGGGGGGAGTGGCAAGAGACCCAGTACTTC. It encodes CAISDGGEWQETQYF.

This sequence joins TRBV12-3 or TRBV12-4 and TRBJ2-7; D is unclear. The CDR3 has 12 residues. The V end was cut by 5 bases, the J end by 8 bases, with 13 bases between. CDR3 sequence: CASSAQSRKQYF. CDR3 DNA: TGTGCCAGCAGTGCCCAATCGAGGAAGCAGTACTTC.

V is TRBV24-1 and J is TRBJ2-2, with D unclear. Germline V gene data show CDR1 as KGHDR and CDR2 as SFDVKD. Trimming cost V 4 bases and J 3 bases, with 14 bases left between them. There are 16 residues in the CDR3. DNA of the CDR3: TGTGCCACCAGTGAGCTCAGGTCCTGGGACACCGGGGAGCTGTTTTTT. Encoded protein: CATSELRSWDTGELFF.

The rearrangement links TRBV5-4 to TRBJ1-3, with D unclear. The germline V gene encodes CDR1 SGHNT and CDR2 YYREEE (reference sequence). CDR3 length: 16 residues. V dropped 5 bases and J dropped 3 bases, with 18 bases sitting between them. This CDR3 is CASSPGPTDSGNTIYF. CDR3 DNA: TGTGCCAGCAGTCCGGGTCCCACTGATAGTGGAAACACCATATATTTT.

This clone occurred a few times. DNA of the CDR3: TGCGCCAGCAGCCCCGACAGGGGATTTAATGAAAAACTGTTTTTT. Amino acid sequence: CASSPDRGFNEKLFF. V usage is TRBV5-1 and J usage is TRBJ1-4; 8 bases are shared with TRBD1. The trim removed 4 bases at V and 4 bases at J, leaving 6 bases unmatched. Germline CDR1 and CDR2: SGHRS and YFSETQ. There are 15 residues in the CDR3.

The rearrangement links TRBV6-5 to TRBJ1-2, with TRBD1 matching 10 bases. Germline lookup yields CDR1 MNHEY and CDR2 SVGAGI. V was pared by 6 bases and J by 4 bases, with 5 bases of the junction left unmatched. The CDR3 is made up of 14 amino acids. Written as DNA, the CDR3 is TGTGCCAGCAGCCGGGACAGGGGAGCCTATGGCTACACCTTC. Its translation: CASSRDRGAYGYTF.